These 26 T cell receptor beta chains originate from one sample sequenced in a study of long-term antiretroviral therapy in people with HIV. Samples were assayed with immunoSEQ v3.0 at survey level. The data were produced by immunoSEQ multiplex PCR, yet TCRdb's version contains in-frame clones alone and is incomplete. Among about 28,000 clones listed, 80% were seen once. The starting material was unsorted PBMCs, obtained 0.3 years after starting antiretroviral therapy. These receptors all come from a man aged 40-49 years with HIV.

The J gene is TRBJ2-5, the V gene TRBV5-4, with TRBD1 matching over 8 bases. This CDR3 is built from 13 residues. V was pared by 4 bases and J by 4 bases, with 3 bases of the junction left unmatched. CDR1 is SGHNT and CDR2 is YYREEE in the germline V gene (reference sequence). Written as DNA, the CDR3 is TGTGCCAGCAGCGAGACAGGGGTAGAGACCCAGTACTTC. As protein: CASSETGVETQYF. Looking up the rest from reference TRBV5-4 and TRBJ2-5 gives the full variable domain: ETGVTQSPTHLIKTRGQQVTLRCSSQSGHNTVSWYQQALGQGPQFIFQYYREEENGRGNFPPRFSGLQFPNYSSELNVNALELDDSALYLCASSETGVETQYFGPGTRLLVL.

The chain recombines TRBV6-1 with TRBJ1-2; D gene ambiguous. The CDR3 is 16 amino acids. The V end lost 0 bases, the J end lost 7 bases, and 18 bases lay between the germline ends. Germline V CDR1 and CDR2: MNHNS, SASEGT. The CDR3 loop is CASSEALFRSAGGYTF. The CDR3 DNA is TGTGCCAGCAGTGAAGCGCTTTTCAGATCTGCGGGTGGCTACACCTTC.

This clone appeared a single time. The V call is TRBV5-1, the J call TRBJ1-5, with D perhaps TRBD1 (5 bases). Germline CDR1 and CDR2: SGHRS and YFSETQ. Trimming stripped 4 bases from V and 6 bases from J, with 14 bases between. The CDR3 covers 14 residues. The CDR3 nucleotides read TGCGCCAGCAGCGACGGACGGGGCGGTCAGCCCCAGCATTTT. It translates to CASSDGRGGQPQHF.

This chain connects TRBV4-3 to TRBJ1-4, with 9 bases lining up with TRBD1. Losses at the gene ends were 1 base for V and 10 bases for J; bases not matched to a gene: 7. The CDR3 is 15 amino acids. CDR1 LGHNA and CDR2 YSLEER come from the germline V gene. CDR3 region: CASSQATGTGLKLFF. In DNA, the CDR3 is TGCGCCAGCAGCCAAGCCACCGGGACAGGGTTAAAACTGTTTTTT.

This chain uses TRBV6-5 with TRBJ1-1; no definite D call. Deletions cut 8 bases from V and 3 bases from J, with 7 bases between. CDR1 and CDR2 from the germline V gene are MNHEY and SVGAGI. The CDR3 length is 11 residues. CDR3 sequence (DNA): TGTGCCAGCGTGGGTTACACTGAAGCTTTCTTT. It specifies CASVGYTEAFF.

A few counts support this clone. CDR3 residues: CASSLANRAIAYTF. CDR3 nucleotides: TGCGCCAGCAGCTTGGCCAATAGGGCTATAGCCTACACCTTC. The chain carries TRBV5-1 and TRBJ1-2; D unresolved. This CDR3 region has 14 residues. Germline-derived CDR1 and CDR2 are SGHRS and YFSETQ. Trimming left V 0 bases short and J 10 bases short, with 16 bases between.

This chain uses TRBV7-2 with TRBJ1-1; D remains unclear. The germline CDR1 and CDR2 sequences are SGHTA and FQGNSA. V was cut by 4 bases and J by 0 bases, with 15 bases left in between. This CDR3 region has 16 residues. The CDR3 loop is CASSSHRGGMNTEAFF. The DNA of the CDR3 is TGTGCCAGCAGCTCCCACCGGGGAGGAATGAACACTGAAGCTTTCTTT.

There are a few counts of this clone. The CDR3 spells CAVPRGEGYTF. The CDR3 nucleotides are TGTGCCGTCCCCAGAGGGGAGGGCTACACCTTC. The genes are TRBV11-2 and TRBJ1-2; perhaps TRBD1 as D (5 bases). Germline lookup yields CDR1 SGHAT and CDR2 FQNNGV. The CDR3 runs 11 residues. Between the trimmed V and J ends, which lost 11 bases and 8 bases, there was a span of 15 bases.

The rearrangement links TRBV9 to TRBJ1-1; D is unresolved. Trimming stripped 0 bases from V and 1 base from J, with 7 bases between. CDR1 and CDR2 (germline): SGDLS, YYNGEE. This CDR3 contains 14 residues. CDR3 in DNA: TGTGCCAGCAGCGTAGGGCAGCAGAACACTGAAGCTTTCTTT. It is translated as CASSVGQQNTEAFF.

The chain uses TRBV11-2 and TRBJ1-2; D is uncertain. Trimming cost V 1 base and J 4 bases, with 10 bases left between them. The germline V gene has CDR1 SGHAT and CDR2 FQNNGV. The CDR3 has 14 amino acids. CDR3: CASSLAGRIYGYTF. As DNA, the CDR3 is TGTGCCAGCAGCTTAGCCGGGAGAATCTATGGCTACACCTTC.

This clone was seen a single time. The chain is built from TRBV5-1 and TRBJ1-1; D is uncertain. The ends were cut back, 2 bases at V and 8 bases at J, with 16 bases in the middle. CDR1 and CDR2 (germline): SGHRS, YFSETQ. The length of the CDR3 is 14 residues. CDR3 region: CASSFGQPDLEAFF. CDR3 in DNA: TGCGCCAGCAGCTTCGGCCAGCCAGATCTAGAAGCTTTCTTT.

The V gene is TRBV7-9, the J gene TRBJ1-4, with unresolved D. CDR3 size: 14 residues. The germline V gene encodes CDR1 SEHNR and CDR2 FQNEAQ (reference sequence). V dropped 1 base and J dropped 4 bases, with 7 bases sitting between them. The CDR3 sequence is CASSLVVLNEKLFF. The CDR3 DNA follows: TGTGCCAGCAGCTTAGTAGTTCTTAATGAAAAACTGTTTTTT. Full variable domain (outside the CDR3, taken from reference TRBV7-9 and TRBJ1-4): DTGVSQNPRHKITKRGQNVTFRCDPISEHNRLYWYRQTLGQGPEFLTYFQNEAQLEKSRLLSDRFSAERPKGSFSTLEIQRTEQGDSAMYLCASSLVVLNEKLFFGSGTQLSVL.

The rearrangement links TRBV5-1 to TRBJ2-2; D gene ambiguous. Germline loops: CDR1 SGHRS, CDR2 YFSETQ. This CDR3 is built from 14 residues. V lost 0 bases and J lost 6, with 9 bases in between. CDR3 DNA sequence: TGCGCCAGCAGCTTGGGGCGCGGAGCCGGGGAGCTGTTTTTT. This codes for CASSLGRGAGELFF.

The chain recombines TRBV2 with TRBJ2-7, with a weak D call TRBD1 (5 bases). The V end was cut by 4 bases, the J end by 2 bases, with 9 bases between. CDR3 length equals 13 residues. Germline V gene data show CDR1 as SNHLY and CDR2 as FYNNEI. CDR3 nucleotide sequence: TGTGCCAGCAGTGTTCAGGGTACCTACGAGCAGTACTTC. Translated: CASSVQGTYEQYF.

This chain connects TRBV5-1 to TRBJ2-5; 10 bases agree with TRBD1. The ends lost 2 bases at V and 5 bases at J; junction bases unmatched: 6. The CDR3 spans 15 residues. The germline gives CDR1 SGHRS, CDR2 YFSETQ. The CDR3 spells CASSFGQGGGETQYF. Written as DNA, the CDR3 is TGCGCCAGCAGCTTTGGACAGGGGGGAGGTGAGACCCAGTACTTC. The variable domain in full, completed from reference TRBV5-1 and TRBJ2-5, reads KAGVTQTPRYLIKTRGQQVTLSCSPISGHRSVSWYQQTPGQGLQFLFEYFSETQRNKGNFPGRFSGRQFSNSRSEMNVSTLELGDSALYLCASSFGQGGGETQYFGPGTRLLVL.

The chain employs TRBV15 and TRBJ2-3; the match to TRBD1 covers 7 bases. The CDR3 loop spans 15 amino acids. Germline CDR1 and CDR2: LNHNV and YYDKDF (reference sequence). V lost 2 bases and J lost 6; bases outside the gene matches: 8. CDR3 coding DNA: TGTGCCACCAGCAGATCTCGGACAGGACCCGATACGCAGTATTTT. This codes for CATSRSRTGPDTQYF.

CDR3 DNA sequence: TGCGCCAGCCTTCGAGGGCAGGGGAACACCGGGGAGCTGTTTTTT. This sequence encodes CASLRGQGNTGELFF. The rearrangement joins TRBV5-1 to TRBJ2-2; D may correspond to TRBD1 or TRBD2 (5 bases each). Germline CDR1 and CDR2: SGHRS and YFSETQ. V was pared by 7 bases and J by 1 base, with 14 bases between. The length of the CDR3 is 15 residues. Full variable domain (rest looked up from reference TRBV5-1 and TRBJ2-2): KAGVTQTPRYLIKTRGQQVTLSCSPISGHRSVSWYQQTPGQGLQFLFEYFSETQRNKGNFPGRFSGRQFSNSRSEMNVSTLELGDSALYLCASLRGQGNTGELFFGEGSRLTVL.

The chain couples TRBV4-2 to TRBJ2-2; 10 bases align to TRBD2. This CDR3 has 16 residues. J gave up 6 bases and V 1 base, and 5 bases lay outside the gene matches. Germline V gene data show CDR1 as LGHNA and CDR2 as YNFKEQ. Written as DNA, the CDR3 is TGTGCCAGCAGCCAAGTCCCTAGCGGGGGTGCCGGGGAGCTGTTTTTT. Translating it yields CASSQVPSGGAGELFF.

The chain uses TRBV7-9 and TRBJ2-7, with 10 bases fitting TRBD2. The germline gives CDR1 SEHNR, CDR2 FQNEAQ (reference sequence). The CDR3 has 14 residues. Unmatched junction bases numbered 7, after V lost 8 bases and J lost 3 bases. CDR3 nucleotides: TGTGCCAGCGGAACTAGCGGGATACTCTACGAGCAGTACTTC. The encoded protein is CASGTSGILYEQYF.

The CDR3 spells CASSLPVTGHPYEQYF. The CDR3 coding sequence is TGTGCCAGCTCACTGCCCGTGACGGGCCACCCCTACGAGCAGTACTTC. The rearrangement joins TRBV18 to TRBJ2-7; D is unclear. The germline V gene encodes CDR1 KGHSH and CDR2 LQKENI. The V end was cut by 4 bases, the J end by 2 bases, with 18 bases between. The CDR3 runs to 16 residues.

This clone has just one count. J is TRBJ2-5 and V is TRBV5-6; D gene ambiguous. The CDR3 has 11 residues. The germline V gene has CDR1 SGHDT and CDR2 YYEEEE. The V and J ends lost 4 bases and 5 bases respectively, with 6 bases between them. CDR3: CASSALETQYF. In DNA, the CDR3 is TGTGCCAGCAGCGCCCTGGAGACCCAGTACTTC. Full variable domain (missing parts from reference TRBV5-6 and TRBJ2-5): DAGVTQSPTHLIKTRGQQVTLRCSPKSGHDTVSWYQQALGQGPQFIFQYYEEEERQRGNFPDRFSGHQFPNYSSELNVNALLLGDSALYLCASSALETQYFGPGTRLLVL.

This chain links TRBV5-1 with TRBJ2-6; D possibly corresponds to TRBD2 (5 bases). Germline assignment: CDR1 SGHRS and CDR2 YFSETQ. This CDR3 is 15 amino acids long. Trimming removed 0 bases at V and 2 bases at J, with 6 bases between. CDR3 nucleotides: TGCGCCAGCAGCTTGGGAGGGACTGGGGCCAACGTCCTGACTTTC. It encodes CASSLGGTGANVLTF.

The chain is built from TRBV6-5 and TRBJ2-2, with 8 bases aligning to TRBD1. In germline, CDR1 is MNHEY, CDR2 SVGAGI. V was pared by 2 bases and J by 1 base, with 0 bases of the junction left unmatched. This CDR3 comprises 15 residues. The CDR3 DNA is TGTGCCAGCAGTTACGGGACAGGGAACACCGGGGAGCTGTTTTTT. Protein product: CASSYGTGNTGELFF.

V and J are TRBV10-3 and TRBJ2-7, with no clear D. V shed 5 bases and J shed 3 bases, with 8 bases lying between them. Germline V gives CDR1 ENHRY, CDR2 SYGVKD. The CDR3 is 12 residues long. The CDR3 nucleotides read TGTGCCATCAGTTCCCAGAGCTACGAGCAGTACTTC. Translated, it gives CAISSQSYEQYF.

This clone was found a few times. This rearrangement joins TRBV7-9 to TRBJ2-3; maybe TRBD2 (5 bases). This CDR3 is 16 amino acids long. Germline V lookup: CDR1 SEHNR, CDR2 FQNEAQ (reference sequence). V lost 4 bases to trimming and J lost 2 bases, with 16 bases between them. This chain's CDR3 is CASSYYFSGNTDTQYF. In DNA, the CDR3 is TGTGCCAGCAGCTACTATTTTTCGGGGAACACAGATACGCAGTATTTT.

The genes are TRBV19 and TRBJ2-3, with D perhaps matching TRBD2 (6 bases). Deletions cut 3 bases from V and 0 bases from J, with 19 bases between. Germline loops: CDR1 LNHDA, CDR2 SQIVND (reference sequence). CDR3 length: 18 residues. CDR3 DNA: TGTGCCAGTAGTATGGCGGGTAGTGGGGCGGGGAGCACAGATACGCAGTATTTT. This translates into CASSMAGSGAGSTDTQYF.